This T cell receptor beta chain was found in a study of cytomegalovirus exposure and HLA in healthy donors. The wider study: Early released data comprised 75 million to 100 million unique TCRs from HLA-typed donors.

Points from the study as a whole: The authors later found HLA-associated TCR beta chains more clonally expanded than equally common others.

This clone occurred once. The antigen is not known. The PCR was carried out with 60 Vbeta primers and 13 Jbeta primers. Only in-frame clones appear in the TCRdb table, and some are missing; sequencing was by immunoSEQ multiplex PCR. The sample carries 95,000 to 150,000 clones, 65% to 85% recorded once. From germline, CDR1 is SEHNR and CDR2 FQNEAQ (reference sequence). Trimming left V 5 bases short and J 5 bases short, with 15 bases between. This CDR3 contains 14 residues. The receptor's source is a woman in her thirties or forties in good health and CMV-seropositive. This rearrangement joins TRBV7-9 to TRBJ1-1, with a tentative D call TRBD1 (6 bases). The source material was PBMCs. As DNA, the CDR3 is TGTGCCAGCAGCCCCTCCAGGGGCGGTACTGAAGCTTTCTTT. Translation gives CASSPSRGGTEAFF.